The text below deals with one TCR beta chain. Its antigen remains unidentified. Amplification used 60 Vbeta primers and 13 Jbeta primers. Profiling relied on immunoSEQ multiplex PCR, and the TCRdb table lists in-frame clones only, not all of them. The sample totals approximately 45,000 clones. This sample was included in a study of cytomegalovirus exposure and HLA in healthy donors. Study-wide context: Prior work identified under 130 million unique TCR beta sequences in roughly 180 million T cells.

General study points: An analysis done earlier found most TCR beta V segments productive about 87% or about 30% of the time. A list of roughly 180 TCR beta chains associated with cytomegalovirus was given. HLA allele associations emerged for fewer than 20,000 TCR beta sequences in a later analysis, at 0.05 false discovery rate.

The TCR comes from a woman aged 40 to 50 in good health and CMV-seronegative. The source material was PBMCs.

The CDR3 loop reads CASIEDRGNTQYF. Written as DNA, the CDR3 is TGTGCCAGCATTGAGGACAGGGGGAACACGCAGTATTTT. The rearrangement uses TRBV28 and TRBJ2-3; 10 bases are a match to TRBD1. The CDR3 is 13 amino acids. Trimming took 7 bases from V and 9 from J; bases not matched to a gene: 7. From germline, CDR1 is MDHEN and CDR2 SYDVKM.